One and the same sample provided the 28 T cell receptor beta chains below, sequenced in a study of blood T cell repertoires in COVID-19 (dated by TCRdb to 2019 to 2021). Library prep was done by the immunoSEQ multiplex PCR assay. Here the immuneACCESS table is served through TCRdb, limited to in-frame sequences with V and J called. Missing clones are a known gap in these copies; in checked studies unresolved V genes cover under half, and the rest lacks a known reason. The sample table holds around 220,000 clones, of which nearly 90% were seen once. The top ten clonotypes cover about 15% of the sample. Sequences were obtained from PBMCs or T cells enriched from blood (not recorded which). The receptors were sampled from a man aged 25-45 years who had been exposed to COVID-19.

The rearrangement joins TRBV3-1 (or the pseudogene TRBV3-2) to TRBJ1-2; TRBD1 might be the D (5 bases). The germline V gene encodes CDR1 LGHDT and CDR2 YNNKEL (reference sequence). Trimming left V 6 bases short and J 3 bases short, with 8 bases between. CDR3 size: 12 residues. CDR3 protein: CASSLTDYGYTF. As DNA, the CDR3 is TGTGCCAGCAGTCTGACAGACTATGGCTACACCTTC.

This chain links TRBV3-1 (or the pseudogene TRBV3-2) with TRBJ2-1; a possible D gene is TRBD2 (6 bases). Looked up from germline, CDR1 is LGHDT and CDR2 is YNNKEL (reference sequence). V was trimmed by 1 base and J by 0 bases, leaving 13 bases between them. The CDR3 consists of 17 residues. The CDR3 protein is CASSQARGRSSYNEQFF. The CDR3 DNA reads TGTGCCAGCAGCCAAGCACGGGGGAGGAGCTCCTACAATGAGCAGTTCTTC.

On this clone: Other nucleotide sequences in the sample specify the same CDR3. The rearrangement links TRBV7-6 to TRBJ2-7; possibly TRBD1 for D (6 bases). This CDR3 spans 13 amino acids. The germline gives CDR1 SGHVS, CDR2 FNYEAQ. The V gene lost 1 base and the J gene lost 3 bases, with 7 bases spanning the gap. The CDR3 sequence is CASSLGRGYEQYF. DNA for the CDR3: TGTGCCAGCAGCTTAGGCAGGGGCTACGAGCAGTACTTC.

V usage is TRBV7-3 and J usage is TRBJ2-1, with 9 bases matching TRBD1. Trimming removed 0 bases from V and 9 bases from J; junction bases left unmatched: 6. From germline, CDR1 is SGHTA and CDR2 FQGTGA. CDR3 length equals 15 residues. The CDR3 reads CASSLTWDREGEQFF. CDR3 nucleotide sequence: TGTGCCAGCAGCTTAACGTGGGACAGGGAGGGTGAGCAGTTCTTC. Looking up the rest from reference TRBV7-3 and TRBJ2-1 gives the full variable domain: GAGVSQTPSNKVTEKGKYVELRCDPISGHTALYWYRQSLGQGPEFLIYFQGTGAADDSGLPNDRFFAVRPEGSVSTLKIQRTERGDSAVYLCASSLTWDREGEQFFGPGTRLTVL.

CDR3 amino acids: CASSGTSLNQETQYF. CDR3 in DNA: TGTGCCAGCTCCGGGACTAGCCTAAACCAAGAGACCCAGTACTTC. The gene calls are TRBV14 and TRBJ2-5; 9 positions agree with TRBD2. Germline V gives CDR1 SGHDN, CDR2 FVKESK. This CDR3 comprises 15 residues. The V segment lost 8 bases and the J segment 0 bases; nucleotides outside the gene matches: 7.

V gene TRBV3-1 (or the pseudogene TRBV3-2) combines with J gene TRBJ2-7; 9 bases match TRBD1. Looked up from germline, CDR1 is LGHDT and CDR2 is YNNKEL (reference sequence). CDR3 length: 13 amino acids. The V gene end was trimmed by 6 bases and the J gene end by 7 bases; junction bases not matched to a gene: 7. The CDR3 DNA is TGTGCCAGCAGTCTGGGACAGGGTGGTGAGCAGTACTTC. Translated: CASSLGQGGEQYF.

The chain has TRBV6-5 and TRBJ1-1; D unclear. The V end lost 7 bases, the J end lost 1 base, and 13 bases lay between the germline ends. The CDR3 is made up of 14 amino acids. The V gene's germline CDR1 is MNHEY and CDR2 SVGAGI. CDR3 coding DNA: TGTGCCAGCACTCCCGGAGTGAAGAACACTGAAGCTTTCTTT. Amino acids: CASTPGVKNTEAFF.

The chain carries TRBV11-2 and TRBJ1-3, with 7 bases fitting TRBD1. Germline V gene sequence: CDR1 SGHAT, CDR2 FQNNGV. Trimming removed 5 bases from V and 4 bases from J; junction bases left unmatched: 11. This CDR3 has 16 amino acids. CDR3 coding DNA: TGTGCCAGCAGCAGACAGGGACTCGCTTTGGGAAACACCATATATTTT. Its protein is CASSRQGLALGNTIYF.

J is TRBJ1-6 and V is TRBV7-2; D is possibly TRBD1 (6 bases). From germline, CDR1 is SGHTA and CDR2 FQGNSA. Trimming pared 5 bases from V and 5 bases from J, leaving 16 bases between. The CDR3 totals 16 residues. The CDR3 nucleotides read TGTGCCAGCAGCCGCCTGGGGGCCCGAAATAATTCACCCCTCCACTTT. Translated: CASSRLGARNNSPLHF.

V and J are TRBV25-1 and TRBJ1-1; TRBD1 might be the D (6 bases). The CDR3 is 16 residues long. V was trimmed by 3 bases and J by 1 base, leaving 15 bases between them. Germline-derived CDR1 and CDR2 are MGHDK and SYGVNS. This chain's CDR3 is CASSDEGHPPNTEAFF. Written as DNA, the CDR3 is TGTGCCAGCAGTGATGAGGGACATCCCCCGAACACTGAAGCTTTCTTT.

V usage is TRBV27 and J usage is TRBJ1-5; D may be TRBD1 (5 bases). V was pared by 8 bases and J by 5 bases, with 13 bases between. CDR1 and CDR2 (germline): MNHEY, SMNVEV (reference sequence). CDR3 size: 13 residues. DNA for the CDR3: TGTGCCAGCGCCATGGGGGGATATCAGCCCCAGCATTTT. It specifies CASAMGGYQPQHF.

J is TRBJ1-2 and V is TRBV5-1; 9 bases line up with TRBD1. V lost 4 bases and J lost 4; bases outside the gene matches: 8. CDR3 length equals 15 residues. Germline CDR1 reads SGHRS; CDR2 reads YFSETQ. The CDR3 coding sequence is TGCGCCAGCAGCCCAAACAGGGGGCAGGGCTATGGCTACACCTTC. Its protein product is CASSPNRGQGYGYTF.

Written as DNA, the CDR3 is TGTGCCAGTGACCTATGGCAGGATGGCTACACCTTC. It specifies CASDLWQDGYTF. The V and J genes are TRBV6-5 and TRBJ1-2, with D unclear. Trimming pared 9 bases from V and 6 bases from J, leaving 14 bases between. The length of the CDR3 is 12 residues. In germline, CDR1 is MNHEY, CDR2 SVGAGI.

This clone was seen only once. The V call is TRBV5-4, the J call TRBJ1-1; D is unclear. Germline CDR1 reads SGHNT; CDR2 reads YYREEE (reference sequence). CDR3 length equals 13 residues. Trimming took 5 bases from V and 4 from J, leaving 12 bases between them. The CDR3 here is CASSLEGITEAFF. In nucleotides, the CDR3 is TGTGCCAGCAGTTTAGAGGGAATCACTGAAGCTTTCTTT.

Written as DNA, the CDR3 is TGTGCCTGTACAGGGACTAGCGGGTTATCTGAGCAGTTCTTC. It translates to CACTGTSGLSEQFF. The J gene is TRBJ2-1, the V gene TRBV2; 12 bases align to TRBD2. J lost 9 bases, V lost 11 bases, and 11 bases had no gene match. CDR1 and CDR2 (germline): SNHLY, FYNNEI. CDR3 length: 14 residues.

This chain uses TRBV7-9 with TRBJ1-2; D unresolved. This CDR3 is built from 15 residues. The germline V gene encodes CDR1 SEHNR and CDR2 FQNEAQ (reference sequence). V dropped 2 bases and J dropped 2 bases, with 12 bases sitting between them. In nucleotides, the CDR3 is TGTGCCAGCAGCTTATCTGCACCGGAGAACTATGGCTACACCTTC. As protein: CASSLSAPENYGYTF.

This clone was counted a single time. The rearrangement uses TRBV4-3 and TRBJ2-3, with 7 positions matching TRBD2. CDR1 and CDR2 from the germline V gene are LGHNA and YSLEER. This CDR3 comprises 12 residues. V dropped 0 bases and J dropped 12; count of bases not matched to a gene: 3. CDR3 loop: CASSQEGTTQYF. The DNA of the CDR3 is TGCGCCAGCAGCCAAGAAGGGACTACACAGTATTTT.

The chain has TRBV20-1 and TRBJ2-7; D is uncertain. This CDR3 has 11 residues. Deletions cut 1 base from V and 6 bases from J, with 7 bases between. CDR1 and CDR2 from the germline V gene are DFQATT and SNEGSKA (reference sequence). The CDR3, as DNA: TGCAGTGCTAGAGTAACTCTCGAGCAGTACTTC. It codes for CSARVTLEQYF.

The chain employs TRBV7-9 and TRBJ1-2; D ambiguous. This CDR3 region has 15 residues. Trimming took 5 bases from V and 4 from J, leaving 17 bases between them. Germline lookup yields CDR1 SEHNR and CDR2 FQNEAQ (reference sequence). CDR3 coding DNA: TGTGCCAGCAGCAGGTCAGACCCCACTATCTATGGCTACACCTTC. Encoded protein: CASSRSDPTIYGYTF.

This clone has only a few counts. The J gene is TRBJ2-7, the V gene TRBV5-4, with 9 bases aligning to TRBD1. Trimming at V came to 4 bases and at J to 2 bases, leaving 10 bases not matched to a gene. This CDR3 is 16 amino acids long. CDR1 is SGHNT, CDR2 YYREEE, per germline (reference sequence). The CDR3: CASSQTGTGLTYEQYF. CDR3 nucleotide sequence: TGTGCCAGCAGCCAAACCGGGACAGGGCTCACCTACGAGCAGTACTTC. Combining the CDR3 with reference TRBV5-4 and TRBJ2-7 gives the whole variable domain ETGVTQSPTHLIKTRGQQVTLRCSSQSGHNTVSWYQQALGQGPQFIFQYYREEENGRGNFPPRFSGLQFPNYSSELNVNALELDDSALYLCASSQTGTGLTYEQYFGPGTRLTVT.

J is TRBJ1-2 and V is TRBV29-1, with D perhaps matching TRBD1 (6 bases). Trimming left V 4 bases short and J 7 bases short, with 16 bases between. Germline-derived CDR1 and CDR2 are SQVTM and ANQGSEA. The CDR3 totals 13 residues. The CDR3 loop is CSVALDSLFGYTF. The CDR3 region has the DNA TGCAGCGTTGCCCTGGACAGCTTGTTTGGCTACACCTTC.

The J gene is TRBJ1-3, the V gene TRBV7-2, with 7 nucleotides matching TRBD1. CDR3 length: 17 amino acids. Germline CDR1 SGHTA, CDR2 FQGNSA. With 1 base clipped from V and 0 bases from J, the junction kept 6 bases outside the gene matches. DNA of the CDR3: TGTGCCAGCAGCTTAGGGACAGGCGATATCTCTGGAAACACCATATATTTT. The encoded protein is CASSLGTGDISGNTIYF. The whole variable domain, filled in from reference TRBV7-2 and TRBJ1-3, reads GAGVSQSPSNKVTEKGKDVELRCDPISGHTALYWYRQSLGQGLEFLIYFQGNSAPDKSGLPSDRFSAERTGGSVSTLTIQRTQQEDSAVYLCASSLGTGDISGNTIYFGEGSWLTVV.

This chain connects TRBV5-1 to TRBJ2-1; 9 bases line up with TRBD2. This CDR3 has 15 residues. J was trimmed by 4 bases and V by 4 bases; bases with no gene match: 6. Germline V gives CDR1 SGHRS, CDR2 YFSETQ. The CDR3, as DNA: TGCGCCAGCAGCAGGAGAGCGGGGGGTTACAATGAGCAGTTCTTC. This translates into CASSRRAGGYNEQFF.

In DNA, the CDR3 is TGCGCCAGCAGCCCCGGGACAGGTACCTACGAGCAGTACTTC. It translates to CASSPGTGTYEQYF. J is TRBJ2-7 and V is TRBV5-1; 8 nucleotides align to TRBD1. Losses at the gene ends were 4 bases for V and 2 bases for J; bases not matched to a gene: 5. Germline CDR1 SGHRS, CDR2 YFSETQ. The CDR3 totals 14 residues.

The rearrangement joins TRBV6-2 or TRBV6-3 to TRBJ1-1; 7 nucleotides agree with TRBD1. J was trimmed by 11 bases and V by 4 bases; bases with no gene match: 31. This CDR3 has 20 residues. Per the germline V gene, CDR1 is MNHEY and CDR2 is SVGEGT. CDR3 sequence reads: CASSSQGEFYWASRTERAFF. CDR3 coding DNA: TGTGCCAGCAGTTCCCAGGGGGAATTTTATTGGGCCTCCCGCACTGAAAGGGCTTTCTTT.

The chain carries TRBV6-6 and TRBJ1-2, with 7 bases aligning to TRBD1. V dropped 0 bases and J dropped 8; count of bases not matched to a gene: 3. The CDR3 has 13 amino acids. Per the germline V gene, CDR1 is MNHNY and CDR2 is SVGAGI (reference sequence). The CDR3 DNA follows: TGTGCCAGCAGTTACTCGGCAGGGGGAGGCTACACCTTC. Translating it yields CASSYSAGGGYTF.

The gene calls are TRBV6-5 and TRBJ2-5, with a weak D call TRBD2 (5 bases). CDR3 length: 15 amino acids. Germline V gene lookup returns CDR1 MNHEY and CDR2 SVGAGI. Trimming stripped 0 bases from V and 9 bases from J, with 17 bases between. CDR3 nucleotides: TGTGCCAGCAGTTACTCCCCGGAGCGCGGGTGGGCCCAGTACTTC. Amino acid sequence: CASSYSPERGWAQYF.

The V call is TRBV29-1, the J call TRBJ2-3; perhaps TRBD2 as D (5 bases). CDR1 SQVTM and CDR2 ANQGSEA come from the germline V gene. Deletions cut 4 bases from V and 5 bases from J, with 16 bases between. CDR3 length equals 14 residues. The CDR3 sequence is CSVAPGVGLDTQYF. Written as DNA, the CDR3 is TGCAGCGTTGCCCCCGGGGTAGGGTTAGATACGCAGTATTTT.